One and the same sample provided the 14 T cell receptor beta chains below, sequenced in a study of Graves' ophthalmopathy and Graves' hyperthyroidism. As the template, RNA transcripts were used to amplify TCR beta CDR3 regions. First-round RT-PCR with HTBI primers preceded a second-round multiplex PCR. TCRdb reprocessed the multiplex PCR reads with MiXCR, giving one entry per CDR3 protein. The sample carries a few hundred thousand distinct CDR3 sequences, about 35% recorded once. Source material: peripheral blood or thyroid tissue (not recorded which). The receptors were gathered from an adult man with Graves' hyperthyroidism.

This rearrangement joins TRBV7-9 to TRBJ2-5; 8 nucleotides line up with TRBD2. Germline CDR1 SEHNR, CDR2 FQNEAQ (reference sequence). Trimming cost V 5 bases and J 4 bases; bases outside gene matches: 12. The CDR3 covers 16 residues. The CDR3 bases are TGTGCCAGCAGCATACACAGCGGGAGCTCAGGAGAGACCCAGTACTTC. Translation gives CASSIHSGSSGETQYF.

This clonotype was recorded many times. The V gene is TRBV5-6, the J gene TRBJ1-6, with D possibly matching TRBD1 (6 bases). The V end lost 1 base, the J end lost 10 bases, and 21 bases lay between the germline ends. The germline CDR1 and CDR2 sequences are SGHDT and YYEEEE. This CDR3 has 17 amino acids. The CDR3 sequence is CASSLLVRGAYYSPLHF. CDR3 DNA: TGTGCCAGCAGCTTGTTAGTCCGGGGGGCTTACTACTCACCCCTCCACTTT.

As for this clonotype: A much larger clone differs by one base, so this may be a read error. This chain uses TRBV7-2 with TRBJ1-1; maybe TRBD1 (5 bases). The CDR3 spans 15 residues. Germline V gene sequence: CDR1 SGHTA, CDR2 FQGNSA. This CDR3 is CASSLQGVMNTEASF. In DNA form, the CDR3 reads TGTGCCAGCAGCTTACAGGGAGTCATGAACACTGAAGCTTCCTTT.

In this sample, this clonotype turned up many times. The V gene is TRBV29-1, the J gene TRBJ2-2; D is uncertain. Germline loops: CDR1 SQVTM, CDR2 ANQGSEA. The CDR3 has 13 residues. Trimming stripped 7 bases from V and 2 bases from J, with 11 bases between. The CDR3 DNA reads as TGCAGCGCACCCAGGATTAACACCGGGGAGCTGTTTTTT. Amino acids: CSAPRINTGELFF.

This clonotype was picked up many times. The chain employs TRBV2 and TRBJ1-1; D ambiguous. Trimming stripped 6 bases from V and 6 bases from J, with 8 bases between. The CDR3 sequence is 11 residues long. Germline CDR1 and CDR2: SNHLY and FYNNEI. CDR3 protein: CASRRAAEAFF. The CDR3 nucleotides read TGTGCCAGCAGGAGGGCGGCTGAAGCTTTCTTT. Looking up the rest from reference TRBV2 and TRBJ1-1 gives the full variable domain: EPEVTQTPSHQVTQMGQEVILRCVPISNHLYFYWYRQILGQKVEFLVSFYNNEISEKSEIFDDQFSVERPDGSNFTLKIRSTKLEDSAMYFCASRRAAEAFFGQGTRLTVV.

Remarks on this clonotype: With a much larger clone just one base away, this may be a read error. The chain links TRBV6-6 to TRBJ2-6, with unresolved D. V was pared by 2 bases and J by 3 bases, with 2 bases between. This CDR3 is 13 amino acids long. The germline V gene encodes CDR1 MNHNY and CDR2 SVGAGI (reference sequence). CDR3 DNA: TGTGCCAGCAGTTACGTTGGGGCCAACGTCCTGACTTTC. It translates to CASSYVGANVLTF.

This clonotype was counted ten times or more. The chain is built from TRBV12-3 or TRBV12-4 and TRBJ1-4; 8 nucleotides align to TRBD1. The CDR3 length is 14 residues. With 6 bases clipped from V and 8 bases from J, the junction kept 8 bases outside the gene matches. The CDR3 DNA is TGTGCCAGCAGCGCGGACAGGGTTGGAGAAAAACTGTTTTTT. Residues: CASSADRVGEKLFF.

This clonotype showed up many times. This rearrangement joins TRBV7-9 to TRBJ1-5; no firm D call. This CDR3 comprises 13 residues. CDR1 and CDR2 from the germline V gene are SEHNR and FQNEAQ (reference sequence). Trimming shortened V by 1 base and J by 4 bases, and 5 bases separated the two germline ends. CDR3: CASSLDGNQPQHF. The CDR3 nucleotides read TGTGCCAGCAGCTTAGATGGGAATCAGCCCCAGCATTTT.

This chain joins TRBV20-1 and TRBJ2-7, with a weak D call TRBD2 (6 bases). Deletions cut 4 bases from V and 5 bases from J, with 12 bases between. Germline V gene data show CDR1 as DFQATT and CDR2 as SNEGSKA (reference sequence). The CDR3 covers 12 residues. In DNA form, the CDR3 reads TGCAGTGCTATACGCGGGGTAGACGAGCAGTACTTC. Translated: CSAIRGVDEQYF.

This clonotype appeared many times. The chain couples TRBV7-2 to TRBJ2-7; D unclear. V was shortened by 1 base and J by 6 bases, with 10 bases between the two germline ends. Germline CDR1 reads SGHTA; CDR2 reads FQGNSA. This CDR3 spans 13 amino acids. In DNA form, the CDR3 reads TGTGCCAGCAGCTTAGATCGGGTCTCCGAGCAGTACTTC. Its protein product is CASSLDRVSEQYF.

This clonotype was counted ten times or more. The V gene is TRBV7-9, the J gene TRBJ1-2; D remains unclear. This CDR3 comprises 13 residues. Germline V gene sequence: CDR1 SEHNR, CDR2 FQNEAQ (reference sequence). V was trimmed by 1 base and J by 4 bases, leaving 7 bases between them. The CDR3 DNA follows: TGTGCCAGCAGCTTAGAGGATTCCTATGGCTACACCTTC. It specifies CASSLEDSYGYTF.

The V and J genes are TRBV5-4 and TRBJ1-5, with D unresolved. In germline, CDR1 is SGHNT, CDR2 YYREEE (reference sequence). V lost 4 bases to trimming and J lost 5 bases, with 13 bases between them. The CDR3 is 14 amino acids. CDR3 in DNA: TGTGCCAGCAGCCGTTACGGGAGCTATCAGCCCCAGCATTTT. It codes for CASSRYGSYQPQHF.

This clonotype was observed a single time. This chain's CDR3 is CASSLVGGLEAFF. Written as DNA, the CDR3 is TGTGCCAGCAGTTTAGTCGGCGGTCTTGAAGCTTTCTTT. The chain employs TRBV12-3 or TRBV12-4 and TRBJ1-1; no firm D call. V was trimmed by 1 base and J by 7 bases, leaving 10 bases between them. The CDR3 is made up of 13 amino acids.

The V and J genes are TRBV12-3 or TRBV12-4 and TRBJ1-1, with 7 bases that match TRBD1. CDR3 length equals 13 residues. The V and J ends lost 4 bases and 5 bases, in that order; junction bases with no gene match: 4. The CDR3 DNA reads TGTGCCAGCAGTTACAGGGGTCGTACTGAAGCTTTCTTT. It specifies CASSYRGRTEAFF.